This T cell receptor beta chain was captured by sequencing in a study of blood T cell repertoires in COVID-19. Overall study: Sites across the United States, Italy and Spain contributed samples from acute and convalescent COVID-19. PBMCs, B-cell-depleted T cells, or T cells were the source of the cDNA or gDNA that made up the material.

Germline loops: CDR1 LNHDA, CDR2 SQIVND (reference sequence). The CDR3 sequence is 15 residues long. With 5 bases removed from V and 4 bases from J, the gap between germline ends came to 15 bases. Authors' analysis steps: Estimation of nucleated cell counts was performed using reference gene primer amplification. The assay was immunoSEQ multiplex PCR, and TCRdb's table has in-frame clones only and misses some. Clone size and V and J calls were adopted from that table, with D and trimming inferred from the DNA. The profile shows approximately 240,000 clones, 82% of them singletons. The chain recombines TRBV19 with TRBJ2-1, with D unclear. The sequencing input was peripheral blood. This TCR derives from a woman at least 80 years old with active or convalescent COVID-19. The CDR3 DNA sequence: TGTGCCAGTAGTCTGTCCGGCGGCACTTACAATGAGCAGTTCTTC. It specifies CASSLSGGTYNEQFF. Supplemented by reference TRBV19 and TRBJ2-1, the full variable domain reads DGGITQSPKYLFRKEGQNVTLSCEQNLNHDAMYWYRQDPGQGLRLIYYSQIVNDFQKGDIAEGYSVSREKKESFPLTVTSAQKNPTAFYLCASSLSGGTYNEQFFGPGTRLTVL.